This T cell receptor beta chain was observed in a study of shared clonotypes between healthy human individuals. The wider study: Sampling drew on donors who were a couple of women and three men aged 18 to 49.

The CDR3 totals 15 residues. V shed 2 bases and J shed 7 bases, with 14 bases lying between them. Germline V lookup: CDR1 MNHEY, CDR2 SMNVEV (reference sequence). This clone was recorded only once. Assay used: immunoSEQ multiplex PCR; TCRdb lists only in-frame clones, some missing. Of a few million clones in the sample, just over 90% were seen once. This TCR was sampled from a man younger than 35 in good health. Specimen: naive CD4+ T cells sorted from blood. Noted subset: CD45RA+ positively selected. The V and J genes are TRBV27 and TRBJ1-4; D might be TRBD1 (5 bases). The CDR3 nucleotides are TGTGCCAGCAGTTTACCCCCCGAGACAGTTGAAAAACTGTTTTTT. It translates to CASSLPPETVEKLFF.